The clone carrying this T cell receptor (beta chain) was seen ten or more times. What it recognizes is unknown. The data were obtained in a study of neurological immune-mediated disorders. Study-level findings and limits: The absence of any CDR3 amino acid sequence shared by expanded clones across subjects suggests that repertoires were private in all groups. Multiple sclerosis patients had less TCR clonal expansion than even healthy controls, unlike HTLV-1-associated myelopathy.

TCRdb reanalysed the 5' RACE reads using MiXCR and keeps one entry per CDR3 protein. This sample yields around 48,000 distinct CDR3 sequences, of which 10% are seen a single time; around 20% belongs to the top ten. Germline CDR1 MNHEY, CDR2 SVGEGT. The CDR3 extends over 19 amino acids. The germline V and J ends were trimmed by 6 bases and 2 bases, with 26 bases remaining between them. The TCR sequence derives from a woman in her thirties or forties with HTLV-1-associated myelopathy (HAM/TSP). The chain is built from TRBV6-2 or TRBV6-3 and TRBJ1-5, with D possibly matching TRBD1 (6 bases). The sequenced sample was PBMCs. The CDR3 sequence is CASSPHSPQRGVGNQPQHF. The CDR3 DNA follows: TGTGCCAGCAGCCCACACTCACCACAAAGGGGGGTCGGCAATCAGCCCCAGCATTTT.